Listed below are T cell receptor beta chains from one sample, sequenced in a study of T cells in Graves' hyperthyroidism and ophthalmopathy. TCRdb re-analysed the multiplex PCR reads in MiXCR, keeping a single row per CDR3 protein. Seen here are about 520,000 distinct CDR3 sequences, roughly 25% observed once, and the top ten hold 10% to 12%. Sequencing used blood. The receptors were gathered from a woman aged 30 to 39 with Graves' ophthalmopathy. Both conserved end residues are part of each CDR3. Fields, in order: V gene, J gene, D gene, clone size, CDR3 protein, CDR3 DNA. A D gene is named only where the DNA matches it firmly. For some rows the clone size is stated as once, few or many, or as a class when expanded; others skip it.

>TRBV7-9|TRBJ1-2|-|many
CASSLAGGNYGYTF
TGTGCCAGCAGCTTAGCGGGGGGGAACTATGGCTACACCTTC
>TRBV6-1|TRBJ2-7|-|-
CASARGRLSYEQYF
TGTGCCAGCGCCCGGGGACGTCTCTCCTACGAGCAGTACTTC
>TRBV20-1|TRBJ2-5|-|many
CSAPGVGQETQYF
TGCAGTGCCCCAGGGGTTGGACAAGAGACCCAGTACTTC
>TRBV2|TRBJ2-5|TRBD2|many
CASTSGGAETQYF
TGTGCCAGCACTAGCGGGGGGGCAGAGACCCAGTACTTC
>TRBV3-1|TRBJ1-2|-|-
CASSQDGGGQSYGYTF
TGTGCCAGCAGCCAAGATGGGGGGGGCCAAAGCTATGGCTACACCTTC
>TRBV28|TRBJ1-2|-|many
CASSLVGRGYGYTF
TGTGCCAGCAGTTTGGTGGGACGAGGCTATGGCTACACCTTC
>TRBV6-2/TRBV6-3|TRBJ2-7|-|-
CASSYVARVGEQYF
TGTGCCAGCAGTTATGTGGCCAGAGTCGGCGAGCAGTACTTC
>TRBV29-1|TRBJ2-7|-|-
CSVEIAAYEQYF
TGCAGCGTTGAGATAGCGGCCTACGAGCAGTACTTC
>TRBV20-1|TRBJ1-1|-|few
CSASPGYNTEAFF
TGCAGTGCTAGTCCAGGGTATAACACTGAAGCTTTCTTT
>TRBV29-1|TRBJ1-2|-|many
CSVEGPTNYGYTF
TGCAGCGTGGAGGGACCGACAAACTATGGCTACACCTTC
>TRBV30|TRBJ2-2|TRBD1|many
CAWSVGDRRSGELFF
TGTGCCTGGAGTGTAGGGGACAGAAGGAGCGGGGAGCTGTTTTTT
>TRBV7-2|TRBJ2-4|TRBD1|many
CASSSGTVKNIQYF
TGTGCCAGCAGCTCCGGGACAGTCAAAAACATTCAGTACTTC
>TRBV5-1|TRBJ2-7|-|-
CASSLDIQTYEQYF
TGCGCCAGCAGCTTGGATATACAGACCTACGAGCAGTACTTC
>TRBV12-5|TRBJ2-2|-|many
CASGLTGGGRTGELFF
TGTGCTAGTGGTTTGACGGGGGGCGGGCGGACCGGGGAGCTGTTTTTT
>TRBV29-1|TRBJ2-5|-|-
CSGRGSGGETQYF
TGCAGCGGCCGGGGCAGCGGAGGAGAGACCCAGTACTTC
>TRBV27|TRBJ2-5|-|many
CASRLQLQETQYF
TGTGCCAGCCGCCTACAGTTGCAAGAGACCCAGTACTTC
>TRBV4-3|TRBJ2-7|-|many
CASSQEQTSYEQYF
TGCGCCAGCAGCCAAGAACAGACCTCCTACGAGCAGTACTTC
>TRBV20-1|TRBJ1-1|-|many
CSVPPMTMNTEAFF
TGCAGTGTTCCACCCATGACGATGAACACTGAAGCTTTCTTT
>TRBV11-2|TRBJ2-4|-|many
CASSFHGPRGPVTAKNIQYF
TGTGCCAGCAGCTTTCATGGCCCCAGGGGACCTGTCACGGCCAAAAACATTCAGTACTTC
>TRBV11-1|TRBJ2-7|-|-
CASSFFSGGDYEQYF
TGTGCCAGCAGCTTCTTTTCCGGGGGCGACTACGAGCAGTACTTC
>TRBV7-3|TRBJ2-7|-|-
CASSFGAGDVYEQYF
TGTGCCAGCAGCTTTGGGGCAGGGGATGTGTACGAGCAGTACTTC
>TRBV27|TRBJ1-2|TRBD1|few
CASSFGTGRNYGYTF
TGTGCCAGCAGTTTCGGGACAGGGAGGAACTATGGCTACACCTTC
>TRBV5-1|TRBJ2-5|TRBD2|few
CASRQGAGGQETQYF
TGCGCCAGCAGACAGGGTGCGGGGGGTCAAGAGACCCAGTACTTC
>TRBV7-9|TRBJ2-5|-|-
CASGGSWDNEETQYF
TGTGCCAGCGGGGGAAGTTGGGACAACGAAGAGACCCAGTACTTC
>TRBV3-1|TRBJ1-2|-|-
CASSELGQTYGYTF
TGTGCCAGCAGCGAGTTAGGACAGACCTATGGCTACACCTTC
>TRBV19|TRBJ1-5|TRBD1|-
CASSISGTGNQPQHF
TGTGCCAGTAGTATCTCCGGGACAGGCAATCAGCCCCAGCATTTT
>TRBV20-1|TRBJ2-7|-|many
CSASQGAGLAPYEQYF
TGCAGTGCTTCCCAAGGGGCGGGGCTGGCTCCCTACGAGCAGTACTTC
>TRBV11-2|TRBJ2-7|-|many
CASSLDSAGFYEQYF
TGTGCCAGCAGCTTAGATTCAGCAGGGTTCTACGAGCAGTACTTC
>TRBV6-2/TRBV6-3|TRBJ1-5|-|many
CASSKGGLQPQHF
TGTGCCAGCAGCAAGGGGGGGCTTCAGCCCCAGCATTTT
>TRBV4-1|TRBJ1-2|-|few
CASSHVLEKVNYGYTF
TGCGCCAGCAGCCATGTTTTGGAAAAGGTTAACTATGGCTACACCTTC
>TRBV25-1|TRBJ1-1|TRBD1|many
CASSESRQGGTEAFF
TGTGCCAGCAGTGAGTCGAGACAGGGGGGTACTGAAGCTTTCTTT
>TRBV6-5|TRBJ1-5|TRBD1|many
CASRVQGDQPQHF
TGTGCCAGCAGAGTACAGGGGGATCAGCCCCAGCATTTT
>TRBV10-3|TRBJ2-1|-|-
CAISAAGSGYNEQFF
TGTGCCATCAGTGCCGCGGGAAGTGGCTACAATGAGCAGTTCTTC
>TRBV2|TRBJ2-7|TRBD2|-
CASSLTSGGFGEQYF
TGTGCCAGCAGCCTGACTAGCGGGGGTTTCGGCGAGCAGTACTTC
>TRBV10-3|TRBJ1-1|-|many
CAISEDGWNTEAFF
TGTGCCATCAGTGAGGACGGATGGAACACTGAAGCTTTCTTT
>TRBV7-2|TRBJ1-5|-|-
CASSLAGLVTSSTQHF
TGTGCCAGCAGCTTAGCGGGTCTAGTCACCTCGTCGACCCAGCATTTT
>TRBV12-3/TRBV12-4|TRBJ1-2|-|few
CASGKGTLYLGGYTF
TGTGCCAGCGGAAAGGGAACTCTTTACCTGGGGGGCTACACCTTC
>TRBV12-3/TRBV12-4|TRBJ2-5|-|many
CASNPAGQQETQYF
TGTGCCAGCAACCCTGCCGGACAACAAGAGACCCAGTACTTC
>TRBV7-2|TRBJ2-5|TRBD2|many
CASSLGGYQETQYF
TGCGCCAGCAGCTTGGGAGGGTACCAAGAGACCCAGTACTTC
>TRBV12-3/TRBV12-4|TRBJ1-3|-|-
CASISSGGNTIYF
TGTGCCAGCATATCCTCCGGGGGAAACACCATATATTTT
>TRBV15|TRBJ2-7|-|many
CATSRAGNGYEQYF
TGTGCCACCAGCAGGGCAGGGAATGGATACGAGCAGTACTTC
>TRBV30|TRBJ1-1|-|many
CAWKPGVKGTEAFF
TGTGCCTGGAAACCGGGGGTTAAGGGCACTGAAGCTTTCTTT
>TRBV7-9|TRBJ1-5|-|many
CASSLAGGVSNQPQHF
TGTGCCAGCAGCTTAGCGGGGGGCGTTAGCAATCAGCCCCAGCATTTT
>TRBV20-1|TRBJ1-6|-|-
CSAEQGFYNSPLHF
TGCAGTGCTGAACAGGGATTCTATAATTCACCCCTCCACTTT
>TRBV9|TRBJ1-1|-|-
CASTRAEEGVALGAFF
TGTGCCAGCACCAGGGCAGAGGAAGGGGTCGCCCTTGGAGCTTTCTTT